Each of the 11 T cell receptor beta chains below was sequenced from the same sample in a study of regulatory T cells in long-lasting Graves disease. Construction of the TCR beta libraries employed iRepertoire HTBI primers in conjunction with Arm-PCR of CDR3 regions. MiXCR, applied by TCRdb to the multiplex PCR reads, yields one record per CDR3 protein. The data hold 550,000 to 700,000 distinct CDR3 sequences, with 15% to 20% observed a single time. Described time point: newly diagnosed GD, antithyroid drugs for less than 3 months. Generation of the TCR library employed RNA extracted from PBMCs. These data were also filed under a second study, of T cells in Graves' hyperthyroidism and ophthalmopathy.

The specimen comprised peripheral blood mononuclear cells (PBMCs), sampled at new diagnosis, from a patient treated with antithyroid drugs. The receptors shown here come from a man aged 18 to 29 with Graves disease.

This chain links TRBV4-2 with TRBJ2-1; possibly TRBD2 for D (5 bases). Germline V gene lookup returns CDR1 LGHNA and CDR2 YNFKEQ. The V and J ends lost 1 base and 3 bases respectively, with 13 bases between them. The CDR3 runs 16 residues. The CDR3 DNA reads as TGTGCCAGCAGCCAAGCATGGGAGCCACTCTACAATGAGCAGTTCTTC. Translating it yields CASSQAWEPLYNEQFF.

This chain links TRBV6-1 with TRBJ1-2; 10 bases map to TRBD1. CDR3 length equals 14 residues. The V segment lost 6 bases and the J segment 7 bases; nucleotides outside the gene matches: 8. Per the germline V gene, CDR1 is MNHNS and CDR2 is SASEGT. CDR3 residues: CASSPGTGERGYTF. DNA of the CDR3: TGTGCCAGCAGCCCTGGGACAGGGGAGCGTGGCTACACCTTC.

This clonotype was detected only a few times. The V gene is TRBV5-1, the J gene TRBJ1-4; D gene unclear. Germline CDR1 is SGHRS and CDR2 is YFSETQ. The CDR3 consists of 16 residues. Trimming removed 4 bases from V and 1 base from J, with 14 bases in between. In DNA, the CDR3 is TGCGCCAGCAGCATCAGGACCGCACTAACTAATGAAAAACTGTTTTTT. Protein product: CASSIRTALTNEKLFF.

This clonotype was detected ten times or more. The genes are TRBV29-1 and TRBJ2-1; 12 bases agree with TRBD2. The CDR3 consists of 15 residues. Trimming cost V 4 bases and J 5 bases; bases outside gene matches: 6. CDR1 and CDR2 (germline): SQVTM, ANQGSEA. This CDR3 is CSVATGTSGHNEQFF. CDR3 coding DNA: TGCAGCGTTGCGACCGGGACTAGCGGGCACAATGAGCAGTTCTTC.

This clonotype has more than one count but fewer than ten. The chain carries TRBV9 and TRBJ2-3, with a weak D call TRBD2 (5 bases). Germline CDR1 is SGDLS and CDR2 is YYNGEE. The CDR3 extends over 15 amino acids. The ends were cut back, 2 bases at V and 0 bases at J, with 10 bases in the middle. CDR3 sequence: CASSVIASSTDTQYF. In DNA form, the CDR3 reads TGTGCCAGCAGCGTGATAGCGTCTAGCACAGATACGCAGTATTTT.

The CDR3 DNA reads as TGCGCCAGCAGCCAAGGCCTAGGGGGAGCTTTGAACGAGCAGTACTTC. Its translation: CASSQGLGGALNEQYF. V usage is TRBV4-1 and J usage is TRBJ2-7, with D perhaps TRBD1 (6 bases). The V end was cut by 1 base, the J end by 5 bases, with 18 bases between. The CDR3 runs to 16 residues. In germline, CDR1 is MGHRA, CDR2 YSYEKL.

Points on this clonotype: A much larger clone sits a single nucleotide away, making a read error possible. This rearrangement joins TRBV13 to TRBJ1-1; D remains unclear. CDR1 PRHDT and CDR2 FYEKMQ come from the germline V gene (reference sequence). The CDR3 length is 13 residues. V was clipped by 4 bases and J by 1 base, with 7 bases between them. The CDR3 DNA reads as TGTGCCAGCAGCTGGTCCGAGAACACTGAAGCTTTCTTT. Translated: CASSWSENTEAFF.

This clonotype was picked up many times. The chain has TRBV28 and TRBJ1-6; perhaps TRBD1 as D (5 bases). The V and J ends lost 5 bases and 6 bases respectively, with 8 bases between them. The germline V gene encodes CDR1 MDHEN and CDR2 SYDVKM. The CDR3 contains 13 residues. DNA for the CDR3: TGTGCCAGCAGTCAGGGTAGTAATTCACCCCTCCACTTT. It encodes CASSQGSNSPLHF.

The sample holds many counts of this clonotype. CDR3 sequence reads: CATRQGTYEQYF. The CDR3 DNA is TGTGCCACCAGACAGGGGACCTACGAGCAGTACTTC. The chain combines TRBV10-3 with TRBJ2-7, with 8 positions matching TRBD1. This CDR3 is 12 amino acids long. Germline V gives CDR1 ENHRY, CDR2 SYGVKD. The V and J ends lost 10 bases and 2 bases, in that order; junction bases with no gene match: 4.

The genes are TRBV27 and TRBJ1-1, with D tentatively TRBD1 (6 bases). Germline lookup yields CDR1 MNHEY and CDR2 SMNVEV (reference sequence). Trimming removed 8 bases at V and 3 bases at J, with 16 bases between. This CDR3 has 14 amino acids. The DNA of the CDR3 is TGTGCCAGCCTGAGGATAGGGGGGTACACTGAAGCTTTCTTT. It translates to CASLRIGGYTEAFF.

Ten or more counts support this clonotype. J is TRBJ1-1 and V is TRBV30, with a weak D call TRBD1 (5 bases). The CDR3 is made up of 19 amino acids. The V gene lost 0 bases and the J gene lost 3 bases, with 26 bases spanning the gap. Germline CDR1 GTSNPN, CDR2 SVGIG (reference sequence). CDR3 coding DNA: TGTGCCTGGAGTGTTCATCAACCTGCCTTCAGGGATGAGGACACTGAAGCTTTCTTT. Translated, it gives CAWSVHQPAFRDEDTEAFF.